This passage covers 12 T cell receptor beta chains from one sample sequenced in a study of shared clonotypes between healthy human individuals. The method was immunoSEQ multiplex PCR; TCRdb's version includes in-frame clones alone and lacks a portion of them. Here the sample spans 950,000 to 1,100,000 clones, around 75% being singletons. Sequencing was performed on memory CD4+ T cells sorted from blood. Subset indicated: CD45RA-negative fraction. The receptors shown here come from a man aged 18 to 29 in good health.

This chain links TRBV27 with TRBJ1-1; D perhaps matches TRBD1 (5 bases). Germline V gives CDR1 MNHEY, CDR2 SMNVEV (reference sequence). Trimming shortened V by 4 bases and J by 4 bases, and 19 bases separated the two germline ends. The length of the CDR3 is 16 residues. In nucleotides, the CDR3 is TGTGCCAGCAGTTCCCCGCGGGGTAGGGGCGTCACTGAAGCTTTCTTT. The encoded protein is CASSSPRGRGVTEAFF.

The chain combines TRBV5-6 with TRBJ2-5; the match to TRBD1 covers 9 bases. The CDR3 runs 14 residues. Looked up from germline, CDR1 is SGHDT and CDR2 is YYEEEE. J lost 9 bases, V lost 4 bases, and 10 bases had no gene match. CDR3 sequence: CASSTGTGFVAQYF. For the CDR3, the DNA is TGTGCCAGCAGCACCGGGACAGGGTTTGTGGCCCAGTACTTC.

The chain employs TRBV18 and TRBJ2-6, with a weak D call TRBD2 (6 bases). This CDR3 is 16 amino acids long. V dropped 3 bases and J dropped 0 bases, with 9 bases sitting between them. Germline CDR1 KGHSH, CDR2 LQKENI. CDR3 sequence reads: CASSPGRISGANVLTF. In DNA, the CDR3 is TGTGCCAGCTCACCGGGGAGGATCTCTGGGGCCAACGTCCTGACTTTC.

The V and J genes are TRBV7-8 and TRBJ2-7; 8 positions match TRBD2. CDR1 and CDR2 from the germline V gene are SGHVS and FQNEAQ. Germline trimming cut 5 bases from V and 2 bases from J; bases unmatched to any gene: 5. The CDR3 totals 14 residues. The CDR3 DNA follows: TGTGCCAGCAGCCCACTAGCGGCAGCCTACGAGCAGTACTTC. Amino acids: CASSPLAAAYEQYF.

This clone was detected only a few times. The J gene is TRBJ2-1, the V gene TRBV6-1, with D possibly TRBD1 on 8 matching bases. Germline CDR1 is MNHNS and CDR2 is SASEGT. V lost 6 bases and J 4 bases, leaving 16 bases between the germline ends. CDR3 length: 15 amino acids. Written as DNA, the CDR3 is TGTGCCAGCAGCAACGACAGGGGACTATACAATGAGCAGTTCTTC. Translation gives CASSNDRGLYNEQFF.

This clone was observed a few times. V gene TRBV7-9 combines with J gene TRBJ1-1; D not resolved. The CDR3 spans 16 residues. Trimming took off 5 bases at V and 1 base at J, with 17 bases between the two ends. Looked up from germline, CDR1 is SEHNR and CDR2 is FQNEAQ (reference sequence). The CDR3 sequence: CASSQESPGPNTEAFF. As DNA, the CDR3 is TGTGCCAGCAGCCAAGAGTCCCCCGGTCCGAACACTGAAGCTTTCTTT.

With regard to this clone: At the DNA level, this CDR3 is encoded by other sequences in the same sample as well. The chain is built from TRBV30 and TRBJ2-7; TRBD2 matches 13 bases. This CDR3 comprises 14 residues. Trimming cost V 2 bases and J 4 bases; bases outside gene matches: 2. Looked up from germline, CDR1 is GTSNPN and CDR2 is SVGIG (reference sequence). CDR3 protein: CAWSTSGGAYEQYF. CDR3 sequence (DNA): TGTGCCTGGAGTACTAGCGGGGGGGCGTACGAGCAGTACTTC. Full variable domain (outside the CDR3, taken from reference TRBV30 and TRBJ2-7): SQTIHQWPATLVQPVGSPLSLECTVEGTSNPNLYWYRQAAGRGLQLLFYSVGIGQISSEVPQNLSASRPQDRQFILSSKKLLLSDSGFYLCAWSTSGGAYEQYFGPGTRLTVT.

J is TRBJ1-2 and V is TRBV6-4; the D gene is possibly TRBD1 (5 bases). Trimming stripped 3 bases from V and 7 bases from J, with 15 bases between. The CDR3 covers 14 residues. CDR1 and CDR2 (germline): MRHNA, SNTAGT. As DNA, the CDR3 is TGTGCCAGCAGTGAACAGAGTGCTGGGGGTGGCTACACCTTC. Protein product: CASSEQSAGGGYTF.

The chain has TRBV4-2 and TRBJ2-1, with a tentative D call TRBD1 (6 bases). V lost 4 bases and J 10 bases, leaving 23 bases between the germline ends. The CDR3 consists of 16 residues. Germline V gives CDR1 LGHNA, CDR2 YNFKEQ. The CDR3: CASSLRTANPVGEQFF. Here the CDR3 DNA reads TGTGCCAGCAGCCTTCGGACAGCTAACCCCGTTGGGGAGCAGTTCTTC.

J is TRBJ2-6 and V is TRBV18, with a weak D call TRBD2 (7 bases). The germline V gene encodes CDR1 KGHSH and CDR2 LQKENI. The CDR3 contains 17 residues. The germline V and J ends were trimmed by 5 bases and 3 bases, with 17 bases remaining between them. The CDR3 protein is CASSSSRGAGGANVLTF. The CDR3 DNA is TGTGCCAGCTCATCAAGCCGGGGGGCAGGTGGGGCCAACGTCCTGACTTTC.

The chain is built from TRBV11-3 and TRBJ2-3; 13 bases are a match to TRBD2. The CDR3 runs 18 residues. Per germline, CDR1 SGHNT and CDR2 YENEEA. The junction had 6 bases not matched to a gene; V was cut back by 0 bases and J by 3 bases. This CDR3 is CASSLEGTSGEVTDTQYF. In DNA, the CDR3 is TGTGCCAGCAGCTTAGAAGGGACTAGCGGGGAGGTTACAGATACGCAGTATTTT.

V and J are TRBV28 and TRBJ2-3; D uncertain. V lost 6 bases to trimming and J lost 2 bases, with 6 bases between them. CDR3 length equals 12 residues. Per the germline V gene, CDR1 is MDHEN and CDR2 is SYDVKM. The CDR3 is CASRENTDTQYF. The CDR3 DNA follows: TGTGCCAGCAGAGAGAACACAGATACGCAGTATTTT.